Presented here are 14 T cell receptor beta chains from one specimen sequenced in a study of blood T cell repertoires in COVID-19. This table comes from immunoSEQ multiplex PCR, and its TCRdb copy is limited to in-frame clones, with some not included. The sample consists of around 250,000 clones, around 89% of them appearing once. The sequenced material came from PBMCs or T cells enriched from blood (not recorded which). The source of these receptors is a man aged 50 or older who had been exposed to COVID-19.

The V and J genes are TRBV18 and TRBJ2-3; D is uncertain. Germline V gene lookup returns CDR1 KGHSH and CDR2 LQKENI. V shed 6 bases and J shed 2 bases, with 18 bases lying between them. This CDR3 has 16 amino acids. The CDR3: CASSRSMPGATDTQYF. The CDR3 DNA reads TGTGCCAGCTCCCGTTCGATGCCGGGTGCCACAGATACGCAGTATTTT.

J is TRBJ1-2 and V is TRBV28; possibly TRBD1 for D (5 bases). The germline V and J ends were trimmed by 7 bases and 3 bases, with 15 bases remaining between them. In germline, CDR1 is MDHEN, CDR2 SYDVKM. This CDR3 has 14 amino acids. CDR3 sequence (DNA): TGTGCCAGCACCGAATGGGGCACGGACTATGGCTACACCTTC. This gives the protein CASTEWGTDYGYTF.

V is TRBV2 and J is TRBJ2-7; weak D call: TRBD1 (6 bases). Germline loops: CDR1 SNHLY, CDR2 FYNNEI. V lost 5 bases and J lost 0, with 11 bases in between. The CDR3 has 14 residues. CDR3 bases: TGTGCCAGCAGTTTGGACAGCGGCTCCTACGAGCAGTACTTC. It is translated as CASSLDSGSYEQYF.

The genes are TRBV7-9 and TRBJ1-4; unclear D gene. Germline V gives CDR1 SEHNR, CDR2 FQNEAQ (reference sequence). Trimming left V 2 bases short and J 6 bases short, with 7 bases between. The CDR3 extends over 13 amino acids. CDR3 loop: CASSLQADEKLFF. CDR3 DNA: TGTGCCAGCAGCTTACAGGCCGATGAAAAACTGTTTTTT.

J is TRBJ1-4 and V is TRBV7-2, with a weak D call TRBD1 (5 bases). The CDR3 covers 14 residues. The V and J ends lost 5 bases and 6 bases respectively, with 13 bases between them. Germline assignment: CDR1 SGHTA and CDR2 FQGNSA. The CDR3 DNA reads as TGTGCCAGCAGCGTCCAGGGTGACTATGAAAAACTGTTTTTT. The encoded protein is CASSVQGDYEKLFF.

The genes are TRBV7-2 and TRBJ1-1, with TRBD1 as a possible D gene (5 bases). Deletions cut 1 base from V and 4 bases from J, with 10 bases between. Germline values: CDR1 SGHTA, CDR2 FQGNSA. The CDR3 has 14 amino acids. CDR3 DNA: TGTGCCAGCAGCTTAGTAGGGGCCGGCACTGAAGCTTTCTTT. Its translation is CASSLVGAGTEAFF.

The chain has TRBV7-8 and TRBJ2-5, with D possibly TRBD1 on 6 matching bases. The CDR3 is made up of 16 amino acids. Trimming shortened V by 1 base and J by 1 base, and 13 bases separated the two germline ends. Per the germline V gene, CDR1 is SGHVS and CDR2 is FQNEAQ. The CDR3: CASSLGGSGVQETQYF. The CDR3 bases are TGTGCCAGCAGCTTAGGGGGATCAGGGGTCCAAGAGACCCAGTACTTC.

J is TRBJ2-1 and V is TRBV7-9; TRBD2 is a possible D gene (6 bases). Trimming left V 4 bases short and J 3 bases short, with 10 bases between. CDR3 length equals 14 residues. Germline V lookup: CDR1 SEHNR, CDR2 FQNEAQ (reference sequence). The CDR3 region is CASSSSTSYNEQFF. CDR3 nucleotide sequence: TGTGCCAGCAGCTCCTCGACTAGCTACAATGAGCAGTTCTTC.

This chain joins TRBV28 and TRBJ2-7; D unclear. V was cut by 6 bases and J by 6 bases, with 12 bases left in between. Germline-derived CDR1 and CDR2 are MDHEN and SYDVKM. The CDR3 runs 12 residues. The CDR3 protein is CASSPAPGEQYV. The CDR3 nucleotides read TGTGCCAGCAGCCCCGCGCCCGGCGAGCAGTACGTC.

The gene calls are TRBV5-4 and TRBJ2-2; a weak D match, TRBD2 (6 bases). CDR1 SGHNT and CDR2 YYREEE come from the germline V gene (reference sequence). The V gene lost 9 bases and the J gene lost 7 bases, with 19 bases spanning the gap. The CDR3 has 14 residues. As DNA, the CDR3 is TGTGCCACCGGGGGTACTCTAACCGGCGGGGAGCTGTTTTTT. Translating it yields CATGGTLTGGELFF.

This chain joins TRBV15 and TRBJ1-3, with 12 bases that match TRBD1. CDR1 is LNHNV, CDR2 YYDKDF, per germline (reference sequence). With 0 bases clipped from V and 6 bases from J, the junction kept 18 bases outside the gene matches. The CDR3 contains 21 residues. The CDR3 sequence: CATSRDLLLWGGQGAENTIYF. In nucleotides, the CDR3 is TGTGCCACCAGCAGAGATCTACTGCTGTGGGGGGGACAGGGGGCGGAAAACACCATATATTTT.

This clone came up once. The rearrangement joins TRBV9 to TRBJ1-2, with TRBD1 identical over 7 bases. The junction had 6 bases not matched to a gene; V was cut back by 0 bases and J by 1 base. Germline values: CDR1 SGDLS, CDR2 YYNGEE. The CDR3 runs to 16 residues. CDR3 sequence: CASSVDLQGFNYGYTF. The CDR3 bases are TGTGCCAGCAGCGTAGACCTACAGGGGTTTAACTATGGCTACACCTTC.

The chain couples TRBV28 to TRBJ1-1; D is uncertain. CDR3 length: 12 residues. The germline V gene has CDR1 MDHEN and CDR2 SYDVKM. V was cut by 2 bases and J by 7 bases, with 8 bases left in between. CDR3 coding DNA: TGTGCCAGCAGTTTAACCGGGTATGAAGCTTTCTTT. Translation: CASSLTGYEAFF.

V usage is TRBV30 and J usage is TRBJ2-3; 9 bases align to TRBD2. CDR3 size: 17 residues. J lost 0 bases, V lost 4 bases, and 11 bases had no gene match. The germline V gene has CDR1 GTSNPN and CDR2 SVGIG (reference sequence). The CDR3 spells CAWIRDQGLASTDTQYF. CDR3 coding DNA: TGTGCCTGGATCCGTGACCAGGGACTAGCAAGCACAGATACGCAGTATTTT.